This record looks at one TCR beta chain sequence and its context. These data are taken from a study of T cell responses to AZD1222 COVID-19 vaccine. Here immunoSEQ multiplex PCR was the method, and the copy in TCRdb shows in-frame clones only, minus some. The table shows more than 140,000 clones, with over 85% occurring only once. The V and J ends lost 7 bases and 5 bases respectively, with 12 bases between them. The germline CDR1 and CDR2 sequences are MNHEY and SVGAGI. This CDR3 region has 13 residues. The chain recombines TRBV6-5 with TRBJ1-5, with D uncertain. The sample here was peripheral blood, taken on day 0 of MenACWY control vaccination. This TCR was recovered from an adult in good health. The CDR3 bases are TGTGCCAGCACCATAAAATGGGATCAGCCCCAGCATTTT. It translates to CASTIKWDQPQHF.